These 5 T cell receptor beta chains were all obtained from the same sample, sequenced in a study of T-cell memory formation after mild COVID-19. Using its own MiXCR run on the 5' RACE reads, TCRdb lists one record per CDR3 protein. The profile shows roughly 200,000 distinct CDR3 sequences, 9.5% of them singletons. What was sequenced was PBMCs or a T cell subset sorted from them (not recorded which). These receptors originate from a man aged 18 to 29 who had mild COVID-19 (a few samples of this study predate the infection). Cell type and time point are not known.

J is TRBJ2-1 and V is TRBV7-9, with D tentatively TRBD2 (5 bases). The CDR3 has 13 amino acids. The V and J ends lost 10 bases and 6 bases respectively, with 16 bases between them. Germline V lookup: CDR1 SEHNR, CDR2 FQNEAQ (reference sequence). The CDR3, as DNA: TGTGCCATCCAACCTTTAGAGGGCAATGAGCAGTTCTTC. Translating it yields CAIQPLEGNEQFF.

The chain employs TRBV20-1 and TRBJ2-7, with 9 bases identical to TRBD1. This CDR3 is built from 15 residues. The V gene end was trimmed by 1 base and the J gene end by 3 bases; junction bases not matched to a gene: 7. Per germline, CDR1 DFQATT and CDR2 SNEGSKA (reference sequence). The CDR3 reads CSARVTGQGNYEQYF. DNA for the CDR3: TGCAGTGCTAGAGTGACTGGACAGGGGAACTACGAGCAGTACTTC.

At least ten counts were recorded for this clonotype. V and J are TRBV11-2 and TRBJ2-1, with 8 bases aligning to TRBD2. Germline V gene lookup returns CDR1 SGHAT and CDR2 FQNNGV. The CDR3 runs to 17 residues. Unmatched junction bases numbered 9, after V lost 5 bases and J lost 0 bases. This chain's CDR3 is CASSPRLGGDSYNEQFF. CDR3 nucleotide sequence: TGTGCCAGCAGCCCTAGACTCGGGGGGGACTCCTACAATGAGCAGTTCTTC.

This clonotype turned up a few times. The chain has TRBV10-3 and TRBJ2-1; TRBD2 agrees at 8 bases. Per the germline V gene, CDR1 is ENHRY and CDR2 is SYGVKD. The CDR3 has 17 amino acids. V dropped 7 bases and J dropped 4; count of bases not matched to a gene: 15. The chain's CDR3 is CAITGTATSGDYNEQFF. The DNA of the CDR3 is TGTGCCATCACCGGGACGGCTACTAGCGGTGATTACAATGAGCAGTTCTTC.

V usage is TRBV7-3 and J usage is TRBJ2-3; D unresolved. From germline, CDR1 is SGHTA and CDR2 FQGTGA. The V end lost 1 base, the J end lost 3 bases, and 8 bases lay between the germline ends. CDR3 length equals 14 residues. In nucleotides, the CDR3 is TGTGCCAGCAGCTTAAACAGCCTTACAGATACGCAGTATTTT. It yields the protein CASSLNSLTDTQYF.